The clone carrying this TCR beta chain was recorded a few times. TCRbeta library preparation incorporated unique molecular identifiers. Using its own MiXCR run on the PCR reads, TCRdb lists one record per CDR3 protein. The sample has some 310,000 distinct CDR3 sequences; approximately 20% are singletons. This entry belongs to a study of T-cell reconstitution after alpha-beta-depleted transplantation in children. Per the germline V gene, CDR1 is SGHTA and CDR2 is FQGTGA. The CDR3 is 15 residues long. The germline V and J ends were trimmed by 2 bases and 6 bases, with 15 bases remaining between them. The sample was PBMCs, mostly from graft donor cells, taken 180 days after TCRalphabeta/CD19-depleted stem cell transplant. The sequence derives from a male patient aged 10 to 17 who had a stem cell transplant for acute lymphoblastic leukemia, so the T cells may come from the graft donor. The V call is TRBV7-3, the J call TRBJ2-3; no firm D call. In nucleotides, the CDR3 is TGTGCCAGCAGCTTATTGCGAATAGCATATGATACGCAGTATTTT. This translates into CASSLLRIAYDTQYF.